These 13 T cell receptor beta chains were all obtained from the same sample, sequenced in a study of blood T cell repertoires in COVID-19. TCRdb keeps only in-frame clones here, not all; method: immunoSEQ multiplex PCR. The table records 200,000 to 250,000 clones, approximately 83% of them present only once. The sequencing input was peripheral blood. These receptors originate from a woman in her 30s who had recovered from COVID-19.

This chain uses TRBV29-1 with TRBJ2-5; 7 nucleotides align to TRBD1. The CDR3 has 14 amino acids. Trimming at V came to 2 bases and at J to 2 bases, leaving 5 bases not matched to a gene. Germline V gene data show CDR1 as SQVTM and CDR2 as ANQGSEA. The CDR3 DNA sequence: TGCAGCGTTGAAACAGGGGCGTTTCAAGAGACCCAGTACTTC. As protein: CSVETGAFQETQYF.

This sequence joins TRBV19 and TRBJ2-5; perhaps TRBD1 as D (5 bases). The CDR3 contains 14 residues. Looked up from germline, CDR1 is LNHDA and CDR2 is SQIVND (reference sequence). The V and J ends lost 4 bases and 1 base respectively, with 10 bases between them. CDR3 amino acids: CASSKGYSQETQYF. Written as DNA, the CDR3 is TGTGCCAGTAGTAAGGGGTATTCCCAAGAGACCCAGTACTTC.

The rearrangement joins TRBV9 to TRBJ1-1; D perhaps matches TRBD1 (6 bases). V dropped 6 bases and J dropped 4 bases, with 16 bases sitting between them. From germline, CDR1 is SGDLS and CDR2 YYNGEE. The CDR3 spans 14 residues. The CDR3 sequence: CASTQGGIGTEAFF. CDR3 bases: TGTGCCAGCACCCAAGGGGGTATTGGCACTGAAGCTTTCTTT. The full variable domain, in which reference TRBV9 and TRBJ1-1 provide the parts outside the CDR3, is DSGVTQTPKHLITATGQRVTLRCSPRSGDLSVYWYQQSLDQGLQFLIQYYNGEERAKGNILERFSAQQFPDLHSELNLSSLELGDSALYFCASTQGGIGTEAFFGQGTRLTVV.

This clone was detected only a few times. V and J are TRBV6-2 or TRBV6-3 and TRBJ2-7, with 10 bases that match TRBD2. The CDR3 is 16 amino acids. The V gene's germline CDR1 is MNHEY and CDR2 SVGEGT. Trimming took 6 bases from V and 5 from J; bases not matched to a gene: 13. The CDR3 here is CASRYIEAGGLNEQYF. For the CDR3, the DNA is TGTGCCAGCAGGTACATCGAAGCGGGGGGGCTGAACGAGCAGTACTTC.

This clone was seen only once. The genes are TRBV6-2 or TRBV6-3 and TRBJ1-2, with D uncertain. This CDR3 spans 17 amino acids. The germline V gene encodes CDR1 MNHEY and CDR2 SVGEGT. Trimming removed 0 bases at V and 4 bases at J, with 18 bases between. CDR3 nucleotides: TGTGCCAGCAGTTACTCGAGTAAGCAGTTTGAGGGCTATGGCTACACCTTC. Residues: CASSYSSKQFEGYGYTF.

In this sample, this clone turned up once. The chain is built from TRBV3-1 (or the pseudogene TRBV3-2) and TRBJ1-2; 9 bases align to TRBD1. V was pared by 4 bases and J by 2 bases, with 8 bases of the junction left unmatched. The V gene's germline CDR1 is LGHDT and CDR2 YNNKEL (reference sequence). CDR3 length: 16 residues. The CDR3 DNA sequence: TGTGCCAGCAGCCCCGGGGGGACAGGGACCAACTATGGCTACACCTTC. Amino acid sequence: CASSPGGTGTNYGYTF.

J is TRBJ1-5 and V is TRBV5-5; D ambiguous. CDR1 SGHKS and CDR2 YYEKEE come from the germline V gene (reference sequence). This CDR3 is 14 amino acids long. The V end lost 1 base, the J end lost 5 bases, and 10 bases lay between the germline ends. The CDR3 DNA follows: TGTGCCAGCAGCTTGATGGCACCGCATCAGCCCCAGCATTTT. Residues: CASSLMAPHQPQHF.

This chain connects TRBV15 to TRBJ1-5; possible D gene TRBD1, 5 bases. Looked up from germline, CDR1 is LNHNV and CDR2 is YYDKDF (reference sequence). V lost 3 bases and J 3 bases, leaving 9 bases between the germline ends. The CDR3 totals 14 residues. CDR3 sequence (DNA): TGTGCCACCAGCAGGCCAGGGAACAATCAGCCCCAGCATTTT. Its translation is CATSRPGNNQPQHF.

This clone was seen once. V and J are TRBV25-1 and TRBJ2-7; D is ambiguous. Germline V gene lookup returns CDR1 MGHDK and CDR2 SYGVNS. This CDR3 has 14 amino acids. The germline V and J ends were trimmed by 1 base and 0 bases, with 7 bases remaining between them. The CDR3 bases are TGTGCCAGCAGTGAATCTCCGAGCTCCTACGAGCAGTACTTC. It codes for CASSESPSSYEQYF.

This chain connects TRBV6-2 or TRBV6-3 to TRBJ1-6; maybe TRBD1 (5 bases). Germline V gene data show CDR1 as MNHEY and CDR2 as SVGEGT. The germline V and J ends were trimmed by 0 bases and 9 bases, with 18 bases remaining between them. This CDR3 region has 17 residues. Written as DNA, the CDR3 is TGTGCCAGCAGTTACTCGAGGGGAACCTTGGGAGGTTCACCCCTCCACTTT. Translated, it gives CASSYSRGTLGGSPLHF.

The CDR3 loop reads CASSGRAGGGVNEQFF. In DNA form, the CDR3 reads TGTGCCAGCAGTGGCCGCGCGGGTGGGGGCGTAAATGAGCAGTTCTTC. The chain has TRBV6-4 and TRBJ2-1; a weak D match, TRBD1 (6 bases). Trimming left V 4 bases short and J 7 bases short, with 20 bases between. Germline-derived CDR1 and CDR2 are MRHNA and SNTAGT. The CDR3 has 16 residues.

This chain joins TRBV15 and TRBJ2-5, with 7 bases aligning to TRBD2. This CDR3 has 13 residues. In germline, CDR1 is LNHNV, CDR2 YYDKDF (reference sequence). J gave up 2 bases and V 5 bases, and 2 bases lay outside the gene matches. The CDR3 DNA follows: TGTGCCACCAGCGGCGGGAGACAAGAGACCCAGTACTTC. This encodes CATSGGRQETQYF.

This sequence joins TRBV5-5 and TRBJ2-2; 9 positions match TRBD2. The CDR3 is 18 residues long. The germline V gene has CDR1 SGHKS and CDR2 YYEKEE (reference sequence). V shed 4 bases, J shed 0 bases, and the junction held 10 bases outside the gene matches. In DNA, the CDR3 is TGTGCCAGCAGCCCTGGGGCTAGCGGGGCCTCGAACACCGGGGAGCTGTTTTTT. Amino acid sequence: CASSPGASGASNTGELFF.